Listed below are T cell receptor beta chains from one sample, sequenced in a study of blood T cells in healthy people across ages. TCRdb reprocessed the 5' RACE reads via MiXCR and lists one record per CDR3 protein. The table shows roughly 1 million distinct CDR3 sequences, with approximately 26% occurring only once. The same specimen was also included in a second study, on T cells of mothers and their children.

The sequenced sample consisted of blood. The receptor source for this set is a girl aged 2 to 10 in good health. CDR3s include the opening cysteine and the closing phenylalanine or tryptophan. The order of the fields is J gene, clone size, V gene, CDR3 protein. Expanded clones get a size class; other rows say once, few or many, or leave the size out.

J gene: TRBJ2-7; clone size: few; V gene: TRBV6-5; CDR3 protein: CASRLTGGEQYF
J gene: TRBJ1-1; clone size: few; V gene: TRBV20-1; CDR3 protein: CSATPTDNTEAFF
J gene: TRBJ2-1; clone size: few; V gene: TRBV20-1; CDR3 protein: CSARAPGSSYNEQFF
J gene: TRBJ1-2; clone size: few; V gene: TRBV6-1; CDR3 protein: CASSPSTIGTGGYGYTF
J gene: TRBJ1-2; clone size: NA; V gene: TRBV6-1; CDR3 protein: CASTGGSRTNYGYTF
J gene: TRBJ2-1; clone size: NA; V gene: TRBV28; CDR3 protein: CASSPARLNEQFF
J gene: TRBJ1-1; clone size: NA; V gene: TRBV10-3; CDR3 protein: CAISGGETEAFF
J gene: TRBJ2-7; clone size: NA; V gene: TRBV9; CDR3 protein: CASSDAVHEQHF
J gene: TRBJ2-5; clone size: few; V gene: TRBV7-6; CDR3 protein: CASTPVNGPQETQYF
J gene: TRBJ2-5; clone size: few; V gene: TRBV29-1; CDR3 protein: CSVELWGGEETQYF
J gene: TRBJ2-5; clone size: many; V gene: TRBV20-1; CDR3 protein: CSAEPPGEETQYF
J gene: TRBJ2-2; clone size: NA; V gene: TRBV5-1; CDR3 protein: CASRYGYVDTGELFF
J gene: NA; clone size: NA; V gene: TRBV29-1; CDR3 protein: CSVWGGTGDYNEQFF
J gene: TRBJ1-1; clone size: NA; V gene: TRBV5-4; CDR3 protein: CASSLWTGSEAFF
J gene: TRBJ2-5; clone size: few; V gene: TRBV7-8; CDR3 protein: CASSRMTGDRETQYF
J gene: TRBJ1-2; clone size: NA; V gene: TRBV7-2; CDR3 protein: CASSTRSRDYGYTF
J gene: TRBJ2-4; clone size: NA; V gene: TRBV28; CDR3 protein: CASGMAGAKNIRYF
J gene: TRBJ1-2; clone size: NA; V gene: TRBV20-1; CDR3 protein: CSAKDSNRGRDYGYTF
J gene: TRBJ2-7; clone size: NA; V gene: TRBV12-3/TRBV12-4; CDR3 protein: CASSPNLYEQYF
J gene: TRBJ2-7; clone size: many; V gene: TRBV4-3; CDR3 protein: CASSQALGRYEQYF
J gene: TRBJ2-1; clone size: few; V gene: TRBV5-1; CDR3 protein: CASSSPTSGDNEQFF
J gene: NA; clone size: NA; V gene: TRBV12-5; CDR3 protein: CASGLGGIYEQYF
J gene: NA; clone size: few; V gene: TRBV6-2/TRBV6-3; CDR3 protein: CASSGTGGAGEQYF
J gene: TRBJ1-4; clone size: NA; V gene: TRBV4-3; CDR3 protein: CASSQGPRGSTNEKLFF
J gene: TRBJ1-2; clone size: few; V gene: TRBV5-5; CDR3 protein: CASSMDPDYGYTF
J gene: TRBJ1-1; clone size: NA; V gene: TRBV4-2; CDR3 protein: CASRLKSDGAAFF
J gene: TRBJ2-3; clone size: NA; V gene: TRBV29-1; CDR3 protein: CSHAAGGIDTQYF
J gene: TRBJ2-7; clone size: few; V gene: TRBV7-9; CDR3 protein: CASSLGQWDNYYEQYF
J gene: TRBJ2-4; clone size: NA; V gene: TRBV28; CDR3 protein: CASSEASGKAKNIQYF
J gene: TRBJ2-3; clone size: NA; V gene: TRBV7-3; CDR3 protein: CASSFGQDDTQYF
J gene: TRBJ1-1; clone size: NA; V gene: TRBV10-3; CDR3 protein: CAIRGGGGTEAFF
J gene: TRBJ1-2; clone size: NA; V gene: TRBV20-1; CDR3 protein: CSARDPGTGKQGYTF
J gene: NA; clone size: NA; V gene: TRBV11-3; CDR3 protein: CASSSDRRPSYEQYF
J gene: TRBJ2-3; clone size: NA; V gene: TRBV20-1; CDR3 protein: CSATTGQGTGDTQYF
J gene: TRBJ2-1; clone size: few; V gene: TRBV3-1; CDR3 protein: CASSPRTSGDEQFF
J gene: TRBJ2-1; clone size: few; V gene: TRBV19; CDR3 protein: CASSIDRNNEQFF
J gene: TRBJ2-2; clone size: few; V gene: TRBV7-9; CDR3 protein: CASTEGQTNTGELFF
J gene: TRBJ2-3; clone size: few; V gene: TRBV28; CDR3 protein: CASSFMSGVGTDTQYF
J gene: TRBJ1-4; clone size: once; V gene: TRBV20-1; CDR3 protein: CSVGTGSLFF
J gene: TRBJ2-4; clone size: NA; V gene: TRBV25-1; CDR3 protein: CASSEPYRGSIQYF
J gene: NA; clone size: few; V gene: TRBV9; CDR3 protein: CASSVGFSGEQFF
J gene: TRBJ2-7; clone size: few; V gene: TRBV13; CDR3 protein: CASSSGVAPYEQYF
J gene: TRBJ2-1; clone size: NA; V gene: TRBV28; CDR3 protein: CASSLFRGSEQFF
J gene: TRBJ2-7; clone size: NA; V gene: TRBV28; CDR3 protein: CASTGQEPIYEQYF
J gene: TRBJ2-1; clone size: NA; V gene: TRBV29-1; CDR3 protein: CSVEFVGSSYNEQFF
J gene: TRBJ2-7; clone size: few; V gene: TRBV25-1; CDR3 protein: CASVNRGGPYEQYF
J gene: TRBJ2-3; clone size: few; V gene: TRBV4-3; CDR3 protein: CASSQDYIRKSTDTQYF
J gene: TRBJ2-1; clone size: few; V gene: TRBV7-6; CDR3 protein: CASSVNDNEQFF
J gene: TRBJ1-1; clone size: NA; V gene: TRBV29-1; CDR3 protein: CSVEVLTEAFF
J gene: TRBJ2-2; clone size: NA; V gene: TRBV5-1; CDR3 protein: CASSPGQDAGELFF
J gene: TRBJ2-5; clone size: NA; V gene: TRBV7-3; CDR3 protein: CASSSAGGGGTQYF
J gene: TRBJ2-7; clone size: few; V gene: TRBV5-1; CDR3 protein: CASSPGSSVTYEQYF
J gene: TRBJ2-1; clone size: many; V gene: TRBV4-2; CDR3 protein: CASSRSSYNEQFF
J gene: NA; clone size: few; V gene: TRBV4-1; CDR3 protein: CAGSQVLQREGEQFF
J gene: TRBJ2-3; clone size: NA; V gene: TRBV2; CDR3 protein: CASRTWGDTQYF
J gene: TRBJ2-7; clone size: NA; V gene: TRBV7-2; CDR3 protein: CASSLDASTYEQYF
J gene: TRBJ1-2; clone size: NA; V gene: TRBV27; CDR3 protein: CASTNKAGAGYTF
J gene: TRBJ1-1; clone size: few; V gene: TRBV11-1; CDR3 protein: CASSLARLTEAFF